This entry lists 16 T cell receptor beta chains sequenced from one sample in a study of regulatory T cells in long-lasting Graves disease. Time point described: newly diagnosed GD, antithyroid drugs for less than 3 months. The authors made the TCR library using RNA they extracted from PBMCs. Both iRepertoire HTBI primers and Arm-PCR of CDR3 regions were used to build the TCR beta libraries. MiXCR was run by TCRdb on the multiplex PCR reads, yielding one entry per CDR3 protein. Among about 620,000 distinct CDR3 sequences, roughly 15% were seen once, and the ten largest hold 15% to 20%. This sample was also put to use in a study of T cells in Graves' hyperthyroidism and ophthalmopathy.

This material consisted of peripheral blood mononuclear cells (PBMCs), taken at new diagnosis, from a patient treated with antithyroid drugs. These TCRs come from a woman in her thirties with Graves disease.

Comment on this clonotype: A much larger clonotype is one base distant, so this may be a read error. The chain carries TRBV6-5 and TRBJ1-2; D possibly corresponds to TRBD1 (5 bases). The CDR3 extends over 13 amino acids. Germline-derived CDR1 and CDR2 are MNHEY and SVGAGI. DNA of the CDR3: TGTGCCAGCAGTTACGCGGGACCTTATGGCTGCACCTTC. Translation: CASSYAGPYGCTF.

This chain joins TRBV29-1 and TRBJ2-7; D gene ambiguous. V was clipped by 0 bases and J by 4 bases, with 13 bases between them. Germline CDR1 reads SQVTM; CDR2 reads ANQGSEA. This CDR3 comprises 14 residues. CDR3 protein: CSVEDRSLGYEQYF. CDR3 nucleotides: TGCAGCGTTGAAGATCGGTCCCTGGGGTACGAGCAGTACTTC.

This clonotype was recorded a few times. This chain links TRBV2 with TRBJ2-1; 8 nucleotides line up with TRBD1. This CDR3 contains 15 residues. Trimming took 7 bases from V and 4 from J; bases not matched to a gene: 9. The germline gives CDR1 SNHLY, CDR2 FYNNEI. The CDR3 nucleotides are TGTGCCAGCAACCCTCTAGGGGACAGGTACAATGAGCAGTTCTTC. This codes for CASNPLGDRYNEQFF.

V usage is TRBV10-3 and J usage is TRBJ2-1; the D gene could be TRBD1 or TRBD2 (5 bases each). This CDR3 region has 16 residues. Per the germline V gene, CDR1 is ENHRY and CDR2 is SYGVKD. V shed 0 bases and J shed 0 bases, with 9 bases lying between them. CDR3 in amino acids: CAISESAGSSYNEQFF. CDR3 DNA: TGTGCCATCAGTGAGTCGGCAGGGAGCTCCTACAATGAGCAGTTCTTC.

The V and J genes are TRBV5-1 and TRBJ2-1; 8 positions match TRBD2. Germline-derived CDR1 and CDR2 are SGHRS and YFSETQ. V dropped 7 bases and J dropped 8; count of bases not matched to a gene: 11. This CDR3 contains 14 residues. The CDR3 here is CASGSGEMAHEQFF. CDR3 sequence (DNA): TGCGCCAGCGGTAGCGGGGAAATGGCGCATGAGCAGTTCTTC.

This clonotype occurred a few times. The chain joins TRBV4-2 to TRBJ1-5; no clear D gene. CDR1 is LGHNA and CDR2 is YNFKEQ in the germline V gene. The CDR3 runs 14 residues. The V gene lost 4 bases and the J gene lost 4 bases, with 11 bases spanning the gap. The CDR3 nucleotides are TGTGCCAGCAGCCTTGACGGCCTTAATCAGCCCCAGCATTTT. It encodes CASSLDGLNQPQHF.

Regarding this clonotype: A much larger clone differs by one base, so this may be a read error. CDR3 protein: CANNGATATNEKLFF. CDR3 coding DNA: TGTGCCAACAACGGCGCGACGGCAACTAATGAAAAACTGTTTTTT. The rearrangement uses TRBV28 and TRBJ1-4; D is unclear. This CDR3 comprises 15 residues. The V end lost 10 bases, the J end lost 0 bases, and 15 bases lay between the germline ends. Germline assignment: CDR1 MDHEN and CDR2 SYDVKM.

This clonotype was seen at least ten times. This sequence joins TRBV2 and TRBJ1-2; tentatively, D is TRBD1 (5 bases). Germline V gene lookup returns CDR1 SNHLY and CDR2 FYNNEI. V was pared by 3 bases and J by 5 bases, with 13 bases between. There are 14 residues in the CDR3. The CDR3 DNA follows: TGTGCCAGCAGTGATTCCAACAGGCGATATGGCTACACCTTC. Translated, it gives CASSDSNRRYGYTF.

This clonotype was counted only a few times. The V and J genes are TRBV27 and TRBJ2-7; D is perhaps TRBD1 (6 bases). Germline CDR1 MNHEY, CDR2 SMNVEV (reference sequence). The CDR3 extends over 16 amino acids. V was cut by 3 bases and J by 0 bases, with 15 bases left in between. CDR3 in amino acids: CASSFNRVPGSYEQYF. The DNA of the CDR3 is TGTGCCAGCAGTTTTAACAGGGTCCCGGGCTCCTACGAGCAGTACTTC.

In this sample, this clonotype turned up a few times. The chain links TRBV20-1 to TRBJ2-4; the D gene is possibly TRBD2 (5 bases). The CDR3 spans 12 residues. CDR1 and CDR2 from the germline V gene are DFQATT and SNEGSKA (reference sequence). Trimming cost V 6 bases and J 6 bases, with 12 bases left between them. This chain's CDR3 is CSANREGNIQYF. The CDR3 DNA reads TGCAGTGCCAACCGAGAGGGAAACATTCAGTACTTC.

This clonotype was observed a few times. The gene calls are TRBV6-2 or TRBV6-3 and TRBJ2-2; D gene uncertain. Trimming shortened V by 6 bases and J by 6 bases, and 14 bases separated the two germline ends. The V gene's germline CDR1 is MNHEY and CDR2 SVGEGT. CDR3 length: 14 amino acids. The CDR3 loop reads CASRGLRLPGELFF. CDR3 DNA: TGTGCCAGCAGGGGGTTACGTTTGCCCGGGGAGCTGTTTTTT.

The chain is built from TRBV4-1 and TRBJ1-2, with 7 positions matching TRBD1. In germline, CDR1 is MGHRA, CDR2 YSYEKL. This CDR3 has 13 amino acids. The J segment lost 8 bases and the V segment lost 1 base, leaving 4 bases of the junction unmatched. DNA of the CDR3: TGCGCCAGCAGCCAAGCCGGGACAGTCGGCTACACCTTC. Its protein is CASSQAGTVGYTF.

This clonotype was seen a handful of times. The chain couples TRBV3-1 to TRBJ2-1, with TRBD2 identical over 15 bases. Per the germline V gene, CDR1 is LGHDT and CDR2 is YNNKEL (reference sequence). The CDR3 spans 17 residues. V was clipped by 5 bases and J by 8 bases; unmatched bases: 10. CDR3 amino acids: CASSFRRTSGRAHEQFF. CDR3 DNA: TGTGCCAGCAGCTTCCGAAGGACTAGCGGGAGGGCCCATGAGCAGTTCTTC.

The chain links TRBV6-1 to TRBJ2-5, with D maybe TRBD2 (5 bases). The CDR3 has 15 amino acids. V was clipped by 5 bases and J by 1 base, with 14 bases between them. CDR1 and CDR2 from the germline V gene are MNHNS and SASEGT. The DNA of the CDR3 is TGTGCCAGCAGTCTAGCCGGTGGCAGCCAAGAGACCCAGTACTTC. It translates to CASSLAGGSQETQYF.

This clonotype was seen more than once but under ten times. This chain connects TRBV11-1 to TRBJ2-3; tentatively, D is TRBD2 (6 bases). The germline V and J ends were trimmed by 6 bases and 2 bases, with 12 bases remaining between them. Germline lookup yields CDR1 SGHAT and CDR2 FQDESV (reference sequence). The CDR3 loop spans 14 amino acids. CDR3 nucleotide sequence: TGTGCCAGCAGAGAAGCGGGTATCACAGATACGCAGTATTTT. Translation: CASREAGITDTQYF.

Worth noting for this clonotype: A much larger clone sits a single nucleotide away, making a read error possible. The chain joins TRBV2 to TRBJ1-5; no reliable D call. The CDR3 spans 13 residues. The V gene lost 7 bases and the J gene lost 1 base, with 8 bases spanning the gap. The germline gives CDR1 SNHLY, CDR2 FYNNEI. The CDR3 here is CASTWESNQPQHF. For the CDR3, the DNA is TGTGCCAGCACATGGGAAAGCAATCAGCCCCAGCATTTT.